This T cell receptor (beta chain) stems from a study of blood T cell repertoires in COVID-19. About the study: The cDNA or gDNA used as material had been derived from T cells, B-cell-depleted T cells, or PBMCs.

Recruitment covered 20 to 25 US areas and drew participants whose ages spanned about 18 to 100 years. In assigning cohorts, the study relied on participant-reported clinical history. Produced via immunoSEQ multiplex PCR; TCRdb's table is partial and in-frame only. The sample consists of under 250,000 clones, around nine tenths of them appearing once. Germline assignment: CDR1 KGHSH and CDR2 LQKENI. The ends were cut back, 5 bases at V and 4 bases at J, with 12 bases in the middle. CDR3 length equals 13 residues. The origin of this receptor is a woman under 40 with acute COVID-19. The V and J genes are TRBV18 and TRBJ2-7, with D maybe TRBD1 (6 bases). Material: PBMCs or T cells enriched from blood (not recorded which). The CDR3 DNA reads TGTGCCAGCTCAGGGGGCCAGTTATACGAGCAGTACTTC. It codes for CASSGGQLYEQYF.